A selection of T cell receptor beta chains follows, all from one sample in a study of Graves' ophthalmopathy and Graves' hyperthyroidism. TCRdb independently ran MiXCR on the multiplex PCR reads; one entry per CDR3 protein. The profile covers roughly 420,000 distinct CDR3 sequences, with around a fifth appearing a single time and roughly 3% taken by the ten largest. Sequences were obtained from peripheral blood. These receptor sequences come from a woman between 18 and 29 years old with stable Graves' hyperthyroidism. Each CDR3 is given with its conserved first and last residue. The D gene is left open where the match is weak. Clone size appears in some rows only: once, few, many, or a class for an expanded clone.

NA | TRBJ1-2 | TRBV6-1 | many | TGTGCCAGCAGTGAATTTTTTGCCGGGACCAGTGGCTACACCTTC | CASSEFFAGTSGYTF
TRBD1 | TRBJ1-2 | TRBV25-1 | many | TGTGCCAGCAGCCCCGTGGTTGGACAGGGACTCGACTATGGCTACACCTTC | CASSPVVGQGLDYGYTF
TRBD1 | TRBJ1-6 | TRBV5-1 | NA | TGCGCCAGCAGCTCAAGCCTCTCAGGGGGCGTGAATTCACCCCTCCACTTT | CASSSSLSGGVNSPLHF
NA | TRBJ2-7 | TRBV7-3 | many | TGTGCCAGCAGCTTAACGGGCTCCAGAAACTCCTACGAGCAGTACTTC | CASSLTGSRNSYEQYF
NA | TRBJ1-5 | TRBV30 | few | TGTGCCTGGGACAGAAGAGGTGAACCCCAGCATTTT | CAWDRRGEPQHF
TRBD2 | TRBJ2-7 | TRBV20-1 | many | TGCAGTGCTAGCCCCGGGACTAGCTCCTACGAGCAGTACTTC | CSASPGTSSYEQYF
TRBD1 | TRBJ1-5 | TRBV24-1 | many | TGTGCCACCAGTGATTCGGCAGGGGGGACAAATCAGCCCCAGCATTTT | CATSDSAGGTNQPQHF
TRBD1 | TRBJ2-7 | TRBV28 | many | TGTGCCAGCAGTGGGACAGCTTCCCGCTATAGTTACGAGCAGTACTTC | CASSGTASRYSYEQYF
NA | TRBJ2-7 | TRBV12-3/TRBV12-4 | many | TGTGCCAGCAGTTTTTCCAACGAGCAGTACTTC | CASSFSNEQYF
TRBD1 | TRBJ1-1 | TRBV12-3/TRBV12-4 | many | TGTGCCAGCAGCCCCCTACAGGGGTTTGAAGCTTTCTTT | CASSPLQGFEAFF
TRBD2 | TRBJ2-4 | TRBV7-2 | NA | TGTGCCAGCAGCTCGGATAGCGGGTTATATAACATTCAGTACTTC | CASSSDSGLYNIQYF
NA | TRBJ1-2 | TRBV29-1 | NA | TGCAGCGTTGATAGCTATGGCTACACCTTC | CSVDSYGYTF
NA | TRBJ1-1 | TRBV6-2/TRBV6-3 | many | TGTGCCAGCAGTTACTCGGAAGTGAACACTGAAGCTTTCTTT | CASSYSEVNTEAFF
TRBD1 | TRBJ2-7 | TRBV19 | NA | TGTGCCAGTAGTACTTACGGGACAGCCACCTACGAGCAGTACTTC | CASSTYGTATYEQYF
NA | TRBJ2-5 | TRBV12-3/TRBV12-4 | many | TGTGCCAGCAGTTTAAGGCGGCGGGAGACCCAGTACTTC | CASSLRRRETQYF
NA | TRBJ2-7 | TRBV27 | NA | TGTGCCAGCAGTGGCCGGGGTGGAGGCGGGAACGAGCAGTACTTC | CASSGRGGGGNEQYF
TRBD2 | TRBJ2-7 | TRBV5-1 | NA | TGCGCCAGCAGCTTGGGGATGCTAGCGGGGGCCTACGAGCAGTACTTC | CASSLGMLAGAYEQYF
TRBD1 | TRBJ1-1 | TRBV20-1 | many | TGCAGTGCTAGGGAGACAGGGGTCCAAGCTTTCTTT | CSARETGVQAFF
NA | TRBJ1-3 | TRBV12-3/TRBV12-4 | many | TGTGCCAGCAGTTTGAGCAGTCCTGGAAACACCATATATTTT | CASSLSSPGNTIYF
NA | TRBJ1-5 | TRBV28 | NA | TGTGCCAGCAGAACTTGGGGGGCCCGGGGGCCCCAGCATTTT | CASRTWGARGPQHF
TRBD1 | TRBJ1-5 | TRBV20-1 | NA | TGCAGTGCTAGAGTCGAGGGGGCGAGGAGTCAGCCCCAGCATTTT | CSARVEGARSQPQHF
NA | TRBJ2-5 | TRBV7-2 | many | TGTGCCAGCAGCCCGACGAAAGAGACCCAGTACTTC | CASSPTKETQYF